These 5 T cell receptor beta chains were all obtained from the same sample, sequenced in a study of blood T cell repertoires in COVID-19. Clones were sequenced by immunoSEQ multiplex PCR, and TCRdb holds only the in-frame ones, with some missing. The sample holds some 300,000 clones, about 88% seen once. The specimen sequenced was peripheral blood. The receptors were sampled from a man aged 65 to 85 with acute or convalescent COVID-19.

V gene TRBV6-1 combines with J gene TRBJ1-6, with D tentatively TRBD1 (6 bases). Trimming stripped 2 bases from V and 7 bases from J, with 9 bases between. In germline, CDR1 is MNHNS, CDR2 SASEGT. The CDR3 is 14 residues long. CDR3 residues: CASSELQGNSPLHF. CDR3 sequence (DNA): TGTGCCAGCAGTGAACTACAGGGCAATTCACCCCTCCACTTT.

V is TRBV4-1 and J is TRBJ1-5, with a tentative D call TRBD1 (6 bases). Trimming left V 0 bases short and J 5 bases short, with 14 bases between. The germline CDR1 and CDR2 sequences are MGHRA and YSYEKL. The CDR3 is 16 residues long. The CDR3 is CASSQDWTARDQPQHF. In nucleotides, the CDR3 is TGCGCCAGCAGCCAAGATTGGACAGCTCGGGATCAGCCCCAGCATTTT.

The V call is TRBV2, the J call TRBJ1-2; unclear D gene. CDR3 length equals 18 residues. The V gene lost 8 bases and the J gene lost 7 bases, with 32 bases spanning the gap. Per germline, CDR1 SNHLY and CDR2 FYNNEI. As DNA, the CDR3 is TGTGCCAGCCACCTCGGAGGAGATTACACACCGATTAAGGGTGGCTACACCTTC. Amino acids: CASHLGGDYTPIKGGYTF.

The chain has TRBV7-2 and TRBJ2-5; TRBD2 might be the D (6 bases). The V end was cut by 7 bases, the J end by 4 bases, with 16 bases between. The CDR3 length is 14 residues. Germline V gene sequence: CDR1 SGHTA, CDR2 FQGNSA. The CDR3 DNA sequence: TGTGCCAGCACCGCTACGCGGGGTAGAGAGACCCAGTACTTC. It translates to CASTATRGRETQYF.

The chain has TRBV4-2 and TRBJ2-7; 7 bases map to TRBD1. The CDR3 covers 16 residues. V gave up 1 base and J gave up 5 bases; unmatched junction bases: 11. Germline-derived CDR1 and CDR2 are LGHNA and YNFKEQ. The CDR3 DNA is TGTGCCAGCAGCCAAGGGCGTTCTACAGGGGTCCACGAGCAGTACTTC. Encoded protein: CASSQGRSTGVHEQYF.